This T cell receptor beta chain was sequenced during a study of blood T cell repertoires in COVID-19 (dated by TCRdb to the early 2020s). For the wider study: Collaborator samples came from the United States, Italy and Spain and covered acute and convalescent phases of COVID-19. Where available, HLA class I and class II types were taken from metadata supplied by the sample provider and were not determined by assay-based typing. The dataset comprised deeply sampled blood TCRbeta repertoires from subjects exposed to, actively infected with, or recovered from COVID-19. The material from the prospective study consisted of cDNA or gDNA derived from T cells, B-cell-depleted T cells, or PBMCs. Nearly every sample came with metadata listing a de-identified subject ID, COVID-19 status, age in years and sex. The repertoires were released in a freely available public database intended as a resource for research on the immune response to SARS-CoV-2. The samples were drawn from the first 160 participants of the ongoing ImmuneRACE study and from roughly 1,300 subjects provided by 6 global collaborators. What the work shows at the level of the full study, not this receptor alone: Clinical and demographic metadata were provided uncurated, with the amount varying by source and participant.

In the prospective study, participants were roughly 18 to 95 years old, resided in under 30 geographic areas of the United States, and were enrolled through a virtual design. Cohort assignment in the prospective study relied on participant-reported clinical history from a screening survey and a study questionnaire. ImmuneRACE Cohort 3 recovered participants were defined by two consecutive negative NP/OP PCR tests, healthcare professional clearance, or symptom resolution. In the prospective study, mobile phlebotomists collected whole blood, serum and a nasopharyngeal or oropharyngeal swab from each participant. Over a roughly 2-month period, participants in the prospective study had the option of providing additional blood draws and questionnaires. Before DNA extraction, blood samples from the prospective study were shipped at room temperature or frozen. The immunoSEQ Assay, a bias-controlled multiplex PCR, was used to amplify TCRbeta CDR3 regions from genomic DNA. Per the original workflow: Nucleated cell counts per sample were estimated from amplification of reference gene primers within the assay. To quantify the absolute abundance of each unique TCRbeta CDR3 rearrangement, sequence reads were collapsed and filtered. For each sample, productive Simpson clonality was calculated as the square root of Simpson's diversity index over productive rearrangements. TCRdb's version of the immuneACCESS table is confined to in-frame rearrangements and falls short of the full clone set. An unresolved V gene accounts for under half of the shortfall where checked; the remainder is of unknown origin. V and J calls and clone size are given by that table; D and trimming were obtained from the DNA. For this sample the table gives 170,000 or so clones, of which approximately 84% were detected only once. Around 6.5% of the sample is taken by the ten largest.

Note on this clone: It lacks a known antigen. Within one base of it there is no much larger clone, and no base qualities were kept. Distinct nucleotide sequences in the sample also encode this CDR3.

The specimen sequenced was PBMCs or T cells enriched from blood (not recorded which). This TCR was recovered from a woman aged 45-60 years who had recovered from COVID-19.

For the CDR3, the sequence is CASSSTGATNEKLFF. The sequenced DNA is TGCGCCAGCAGCTCGACAGGGGCAACTAATGAAAAACTGTTTTTT. The chain links TRBV5-1 with TRBJ1-4; 8 central bases correspond to TRBD1. From V the trimming removes 3 bases and from J it removes 0 bases, while the gene matches leave 1 base of the junction unaccounted for. The CDR3 measures 15 amino acids from cysteine to phenylalanine. CDR3 DNA is the only sequence kept; it has 45 bases, read in frame from the first base. The CDR1 and CDR2 encoded by the germline V gene are SGHRS and YFSETQ.